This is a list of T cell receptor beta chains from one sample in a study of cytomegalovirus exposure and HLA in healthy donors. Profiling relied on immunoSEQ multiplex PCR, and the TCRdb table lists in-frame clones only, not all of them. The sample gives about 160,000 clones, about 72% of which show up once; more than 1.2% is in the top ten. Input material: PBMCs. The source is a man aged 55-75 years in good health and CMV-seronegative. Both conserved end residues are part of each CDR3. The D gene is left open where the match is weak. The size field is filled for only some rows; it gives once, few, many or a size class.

TGTGCCAGCAGTTGGGTCCTAGCGGGCAGCTCCTACAATGAGCAGTTCTTC,CASSWVLAGSSYNEQFF,TRBJ2-1,.,17,TRBV28,TRBD2
TGTGCCAGCGGACACAGGGGATCTAATGAAAAACTGTTTTTT,CASGHRGSNEKLFF,TRBJ1-4,.,14,TRBV27,TRBD1
TGTGCCAGCAGTCCTACTAGCGGGGGATACGAGCAGTACTTC,CASSPTSGGYEQYF,TRBJ2-7,.,14,TRBV27,TRBD2
TGTGCCAGCAGTTACTCGTACGAGGCCCGAGAAACGTTTTTT,CASSYSYEARETFF,TRBJ1-4,.,14,TRBV6-5,.
TGTGCCAGCAGCTCAGGGACTTCCTGGGGGAACACCGGGGAGCTGTTTTTT,CASSSGTSWGNTGELFF,TRBJ2-2,.,17,TRBV7-7,.
TGTGCCAGCAGCCAGATCGACAGATACAATGAGCAGTTCTTC,CASSQIDRYNEQFF,TRBJ2-1,.,14,TRBV5-6,.
TGTGCCAGCCGTATAGCGATCGGCGAGCAGTACTTC,CASRIAIGEQYF,TRBJ2-7,.,12,TRBV7-2,.
TGCGCCAGCAGCCCCGGTCCCGGGACAGTCCTCACGGGGAATTCACCCCTCCACTTT,CASSPGPGTVLTGNSPLHF,TRBJ1-6,.,19,TRBV5-1,TRBD1
TGTTCCAGCAGCTTAGGACAGGGTAACTATGGCTACACCTTC,CSSSLGQGNYGYTF,TRBJ1-2,.,14,TRBV7-9,TRBD1
TGTGCCAGCAGCCCCGGACTAGCGGGGGGGGCTGCAAAGACCCAGTACTTC,CASSPGLAGGAAKTQYF,TRBJ2-5,.,17,TRBV2,TRBD2
TGCGCCAGCAGTGACGCTAGCGGGCCCTACAATGAGCAGTTCTTC,CASSDASGPYNEQFF,TRBJ2-1,.,15,TRBV10-1,TRBD2
TGTGCCAGCAGTTACGGGACTGGACTCTCCTACGAGCAGTACTTC,CASSYGTGLSYEQYF,TRBJ2-7,.,15,TRBV6-5,.
TGTGCCTGGAGTGTACGAGGCAGGGTGGAGGAGACCCAGTACTTC,CAWSVRGRVEETQYF,TRBJ2-5,.,15,TRBV30,.
TGTGCCTGGAGTGTGTCAGGGACTGAAGAGACCCAGTACTTC,CAWSVSGTEETQYF,TRBJ2-5,once,14,TRBV30,.
TGTGCCAGTAGTATAGTCGGGACACATGCCGGGGCCAACGTCCTGACTTTC,CASSIVGTHAGANVLTF,TRBJ2-6,few,17,TRBV19,.
TGTGCCAGCAGTTTATCAGCTGATCAGCCCCAGCATTTT,CASSLSADQPQHF,TRBJ1-5,.,13,TRBV27,.
TGTGCCAGTAGTATCGCTGAGTATAATTCACCCCTCCACTTT,CASSIAEYNSPLHF,TRBJ1-6,.,14,TRBV19,.
TGCAGCGTCGGCCGGGACTCTGGGGCCAACGTCCTGACTTTC,CSVGRDSGANVLTF,TRBJ2-6,.,14,TRBV29-1,.
TGTGCCAGCAGCACTCGGGACAGGGGAGACACTGAAGCTTTCTTT,CASSTRDRGDTEAFF,TRBJ1-1,.,15,TRBV9,TRBD1
TGTGTCAGCAGTGTCTCGGGACAGGGCATCTATGGCTACACCTTC,CVSSVSGQGIYGYTF,TRBJ1-2,.,15,TRBV2,TRBD1
TGTGCCAGCAGTCCTAGCGGGGGGACTGCTAGCACAGATACGCAGTATTTT,CASSPSGGTASTDTQYF,TRBJ2-3,.,17,TRBV28,TRBD2
TGTGCCAGCTCACCAAATCCCAGGGGCGGTGAGCAGTTCTTC,CASSPNPRGGEQFF,TRBJ2-1,.,14,TRBV18,.
TGCGCCAGCAGCCAAGATCCGGGCACAGATACGCAGTATTTT,CASSQDPGTDTQYF,TRBJ2-3,.,14,TRBV4-3,.
TGCAGCGTTGAATGGGCTTCGGGGGAAACCTACAATGAGCAGTTCTTC,CSVEWASGETYNEQFF,TRBJ2-1,few,16,TRBV29-1,.
TGTGCCAGTAGCCCTGGGGCGTACCAAGAGACCCAGTACTTC,CASSPGAYQETQYF,TRBJ2-5,.,14,TRBV19,.
TGTGCCAGCAGCTTAGAGAAAGCGGGAGGGCCGACTGAGCAGTTCTTC,CASSLEKAGGPTEQFF,TRBJ2-1,.,16,TRBV7-8,TRBD2